This entry lists 30 T cell receptor beta chains sequenced from one sample in a study of shared clonotypes between healthy human individuals. Here immunoSEQ multiplex PCR was the method, and the copy in TCRdb shows in-frame clones only, minus some. The sample records more than 2,000,000 clones, roughly nine tenths being singletons. Sequences were obtained from naive CD4+ T cells sorted from blood. The sample's subset: CD45RA+ positively selected. These receptors were obtained from a man between 18 and 35 years old in good health.

The CDR3 nucleotides read TGTGCCAGCAGCCTTTCCGGGACAACGTCCTACGAGCAGTACTTC. Residues: CASSLSGTTSYEQYF. The chain recombines TRBV9 with TRBJ2-7; TRBD1 is a possible D gene (6 bases). V shed 4 bases and J shed 1 base, with 15 bases lying between them. The CDR3 contains 15 residues. Germline CDR1 reads SGDLS; CDR2 reads YYNGEE.

This clone was observed once. This chain connects TRBV27 to TRBJ1-2, with D perhaps TRBD1 (5 bases). Looked up from germline, CDR1 is MNHEY and CDR2 is SMNVEV (reference sequence). V was trimmed by 3 bases and J by 5 bases, leaving 13 bases between them. CDR3 length: 14 amino acids. Here the CDR3 reads CASSLAGTRYGYTF. In nucleotides, the CDR3 is TGTGCCAGCAGTTTGGCAGGGACTCGATATGGCTACACCTTC.

The CDR3 here is CASSPLSDNEQFF. In DNA form, the CDR3 reads TGTGCCAGTAGCCCCCTCAGCGACAATGAGCAGTTCTTC. V and J are TRBV19 and TRBJ2-1, with D hard to call. This CDR3 has 13 residues. Germline loops: CDR1 LNHDA, CDR2 SQIVND (reference sequence). V lost 6 bases to trimming and J lost 5 bases, with 11 bases between them.

V is TRBV27 and J is TRBJ1-2, with D tentatively TRBD1 (5 bases). The germline gives CDR1 MNHEY, CDR2 SMNVEV (reference sequence). V lost 0 bases and J lost 9, with 20 bases in between. The CDR3 contains 16 residues. The CDR3 loop is CASSLSGGGGLQSYTF. The CDR3 nucleotides read TGTGCCAGCAGTTTATCGGGGGGTGGAGGGCTTCAGAGCTACACCTTC.

This clone occurred a few times. The chain is built from TRBV6-1 and TRBJ2-1, with D unclear. The V gene's germline CDR1 is MNHNS and CDR2 SASEGT. This CDR3 spans 13 amino acids. V was pared by 6 bases and J by 5 bases, with 11 bases between. The CDR3 DNA reads as TGTGCCAGCAGAGTCGGTCGTCACAATGAGCAGTTCTTC. This gives the protein CASRVGRHNEQFF.

The J gene is TRBJ2-3, the V gene TRBV18; D may be TRBD1 or TRBD2 (5 bases each). The germline V gene has CDR1 KGHSH and CDR2 LQKENI. Between the trimmed V and J ends, which lost 0 bases and 1 base, there was a span of 11 bases. The CDR3 loop spans 16 amino acids. The CDR3 coding sequence is TGTGCCAGCTCACCACCGGGGGTGTGGGGCACAGATACGCAGTATTTT. Its translation is CASSPPGVWGTDTQYF.

In its sample, this clone was seen once. The rearrangement joins TRBV6-5 to TRBJ1-2; perhaps TRBD1 as D (5 bases). The CDR3 has 13 amino acids. Germline lookup yields CDR1 MNHEY and CDR2 SVGAGI. V was cut by 9 bases and J by 7 bases, with 18 bases left in between. The CDR3 nucleotides are TGTGCCAGTCAGGACCGGGGCTGGGGTGGCTACACCTTC. Its protein is CASQDRGWGGYTF.

The rearrangement uses TRBV9 and TRBJ2-4; tentatively, D is TRBD1 or TRBD2 (5 bases each). Trimming removed 0 bases at V and 9 bases at J, with 34 bases between. Germline loops: CDR1 SGDLS, CDR2 YYNGEE. The CDR3 totals 21 residues. DNA for the CDR3: TGTGCCAGCAGCGTAGACGACAGTGCTGCCCACACCACCTCCGGGGCAACCATTCAGTACTTC. Its protein product is CASSVDDSAAHTTSGATIQYF.

As to this clone: Other DNA sequences in the same sample also yield this CDR3. The chain has TRBV7-2 and TRBJ1-4; a weak D match, TRBD1 (5 bases). The CDR3 spans 16 residues. V gave up 5 bases and J gave up 8 bases, with 21 bases separating them. Germline loops: CDR1 SGHTA, CDR2 FQGNSA. This CDR3 reads CASSLYRGGAGEKLFF. CDR3 bases: TGTGCCAGCAGCCTGTATAGGGGCGGTGCGGGAGAAAAACTGTTTTTT.

The chain joins TRBV18 to TRBJ2-7; D may be TRBD1 or TRBD2 (5 bases each). V lost 3 bases and J 7 bases, leaving 16 bases between the germline ends. CDR3 length: 14 amino acids. From germline, CDR1 is KGHSH and CDR2 LQKENI. The CDR3 here is CASSPSSGTSEQYF. The CDR3 DNA reads TGTGCCAGCTCACCCTCCTCCGGGACGAGTGAGCAGTACTTC.

The CDR3 spells CASTAGPGEQFF. The CDR3 DNA follows: TGTGCCAGCACCGCAGGCCCGGGTGAGCAGTTCTTC. The chain links TRBV5-8 to TRBJ2-1; D gene unclear. Trimming removed 6 bases at V and 9 bases at J, with 13 bases between. CDR3 size: 12 residues. Germline loops: CDR1 SGHTS, CDR2 YDEGEE.

Remarks on this clone: The same CDR3 can be traced to other DNA sequences in this sample. The rearrangement uses TRBV30 and TRBJ1-3; D is undetermined. Trimming shortened V by 0 bases and J by 0 bases, and 12 bases separated the two germline ends. The CDR3 has 16 residues. Germline values: CDR1 GTSNPN, CDR2 SVGIG (reference sequence). CDR3 in amino acids: CAWSVLGLSSGNTIYF. DNA for the CDR3: TGTGCCTGGAGTGTACTAGGACTTAGCTCTGGAAACACCATATATTTT.

This chain connects TRBV28 to TRBJ2-2; no reliable D call. The germline CDR1 and CDR2 sequences are MDHEN and SYDVKM. The CDR3 spans 14 residues. The ends were cut back, 5 bases at V and 4 bases at J, with 11 bases in the middle. The CDR3 is CASSPSGVTGELFF. The DNA for the CDR3 is TGTGCCAGCAGTCCCTCCGGCGTCACCGGGGAGCTGTTTTTT.

A word on this clone: The same CDR3 can be traced to other DNA sequences in this sample. The genes are TRBV18 and TRBJ1-1, with D perhaps TRBD1 (5 bases). The CDR3 totals 14 residues. Germline CDR1 is KGHSH and CDR2 is LQKENI. V was trimmed by 5 bases and J by 1 base, leaving 11 bases between them. CDR3 DNA sequence: TGTGCCAGCTCAACGGGGGGTGGGAACACTGAAGCTTTCTTT. It is translated as CASSTGGGNTEAFF. Using reference TRBV18 and TRBJ1-1 for the parts outside the CDR3, the full variable domain is NAGVMQNPRHLVRRRGQEARLRCSPMKGHSHVYWYRQLPEEGLKFMVYLQKENIIDESGMPKERFSAEFPKEGPSILRIQQVVRGDSAAYFCASSTGGGNTEAFFGQGTRLTVV.

Concerning this clone: In the same sample, other DNA sequences code for this CDR3. In nucleotides, the CDR3 is TGTGCCAGTAGTGGCACCGGGGAGCTGTTTTTT. Its protein product is CASSGTGELFF. The chain carries TRBV19 and TRBJ2-2; no clear D. CDR3 length equals 11 residues. The germline CDR1 and CDR2 sequences are LNHDA and SQIVND (reference sequence). Trimming left V 5 bases short and J 4 bases short, with 2 bases between.

The rearrangement links TRBV27 to TRBJ2-7, with 7 bases that match TRBD1. Trimming took 6 bases from V and 0 from J; bases not matched to a gene: 8. Germline assignment: CDR1 MNHEY and CDR2 SMNVEV (reference sequence). The CDR3 length is 15 residues. CDR3 loop: CASSPTGLPSYEQYF. CDR3 sequence (DNA): TGTGCCAGCAGCCCGACAGGGTTGCCCTCCTACGAGCAGTACTTC.

J is TRBJ1-1 and V is TRBV18; D gene uncertain. Per the germline V gene, CDR1 is KGHSH and CDR2 is LQKENI. The CDR3 extends over 15 amino acids. Trimming pared 0 bases from V and 3 bases from J, leaving 11 bases between. The CDR3 spells CASSPPGGSDTEAFF. For the CDR3, the DNA is TGTGCCAGCTCACCACCCGGCGGGTCAGACACTGAAGCTTTCTTT.

This clone was recorded only once. V is TRBV27 and J is TRBJ1-2; 12 bases are a match to TRBD1. The CDR3 runs to 15 residues. V was pared by 5 bases and J by 7 bases, with 8 bases of the junction left unmatched. From germline, CDR1 is MNHEY and CDR2 SMNVEV (reference sequence). In nucleotides, the CDR3 is TGTGCCAGCAGTCAAAGGGACAGGGGGCCGAGTGGCTACACCTTC. Translated: CASSQRDRGPSGYTF.

Worth noting for this clone: This CDR3 is also generated by other DNA sequences in the sample. The V and J genes are TRBV5-4 and TRBJ2-3; D is perhaps TRBD1 or TRBD2 (5 bases each). V lost 0 bases and J lost 4, with 6 bases in between. The germline V gene has CDR1 SGHNT and CDR2 YYREEE (reference sequence). The CDR3 runs 13 residues. The DNA of the CDR3 is TGTGCCAGCAGCTTGGGGGGGTCAGATACGCAGTATTTT. Translated, it gives CASSLGGSDTQYF.

The chain combines TRBV18 with TRBJ2-3; the D is unclear. V shed 3 bases and J shed 6 bases, with 10 bases lying between them. CDR1 is KGHSH and CDR2 is LQKENI in the germline V gene. The CDR3 extends over 13 amino acids. DNA of the CDR3: TGTGCCAGCTCACCCGAAAGTCGGGATACGCAGTATTTT. Translation: CASSPESRDTQYF.

The chain uses TRBV10-3 and TRBJ2-5; 12 positions agree with TRBD1. The germline CDR1 and CDR2 sequences are ENHRY and SYGVKD. The CDR3 runs 15 residues. Germline trimming cut 0 bases from V and 6 bases from J; bases unmatched to any gene: 2. As DNA, the CDR3 is TGTGCCATCAGTGAGTCGGGACAGGGGGCAAAGACCCAGTACTTC. The encoded protein is CAISESGQGAKTQYF.

The chain is built from TRBV19 and TRBJ1-4; TRBD1 is a possible D gene (5 bases). Germline V gene sequence: CDR1 LNHDA, CDR2 SQIVND (reference sequence). The V end lost 2 bases, the J end lost 0 bases, and 13 bases lay between the germline ends. CDR3 size: 17 residues. CDR3 nucleotide sequence: TGTGCCAGTAGTATAATAGGGACGGCCTCAACTAATGAAAAACTGTTTTTT. Amino acid sequence: CASSIIGTASTNEKLFF.

The V gene is TRBV4-3, the J gene TRBJ2-1, with 12 bases identical to TRBD2. The V and J ends lost 7 bases and 7 bases, in that order; junction bases with no gene match: 20. This CDR3 spans 19 amino acids. The germline V gene encodes CDR1 LGHNA and CDR2 YSLEER. In nucleotides, the CDR3 is TGCGCCAGCACCAATACCGGGACTAGCGGGCCCATCGCGGGGAATGAGCAGTTCTTC. Protein sequence: CASTNTGTSGPIAGNEQFF.

The chain links TRBV27 to TRBJ1-4; TRBD1 agrees at 10 bases. Germline V gene data show CDR1 as MNHEY and CDR2 as SMNVEV (reference sequence). The CDR3 runs to 17 residues. V was pared by 5 bases and J by 0 bases, with 6 bases of the junction left unmatched. The CDR3 loop reads CASSPRTGGTTNEKLFF. In DNA form, the CDR3 reads TGTGCCAGCAGTCCCCGGACAGGGGGGACAACTAATGAAAAACTGTTTTTT.

The chain uses TRBV29-1 and TRBJ2-1, with 7 bases fitting TRBD1. V dropped 6 bases and J dropped 0; count of bases not matched to a gene: 5. This CDR3 region has 14 residues. Germline V gives CDR1 SQVTM, CDR2 ANQGSEA. The CDR3 loop reads CSVRRQGSYNEQFF. Written as DNA, the CDR3 is TGCAGCGTAAGACGACAGGGCTCCTACAATGAGCAGTTCTTC.

The chain uses TRBV5-4 and TRBJ2-3, with unresolved D. The germline V and J ends were trimmed by 0 bases and 1 base, with 12 bases remaining between them. Looked up from germline, CDR1 is SGHNT and CDR2 is YYREEE (reference sequence). This CDR3 has 16 amino acids. The CDR3 DNA reads TGTGCCAGCAGCTTGGCCCAGTACGCGGGCACAGATACGCAGTATTTT. Translation: CASSLAQYAGTDTQYF.

Written as DNA, the CDR3 is TGTGCCTGGAGCGCGTCGGGGAAACAAGAGACCCAGTACTTC. Its translation is CAWSASGKQETQYF. J is TRBJ2-5 and V is TRBV30, with TRBD2 as a possible D gene (5 bases). V was trimmed by 3 bases and J by 2 bases, leaving 13 bases between them. Germline CDR1 reads GTSNPN; CDR2 reads SVGIG (reference sequence). The CDR3 extends over 14 amino acids.

This sequence joins TRBV5-8 and TRBJ2-7, with D perhaps matching TRBD2 (5 bases). Germline V gives CDR1 SGHTS, CDR2 YDEGEE. CDR3 length equals 15 residues. V dropped 0 bases and J dropped 3 bases, with 13 bases sitting between them. DNA for the CDR3: TGTGCCAGCAGCTTGGCCTGGCCCGCGGGCTACGAGCAGTACTTC. Protein product: CASSLAWPAGYEQYF.

The J gene is TRBJ1-6, the V gene TRBV25-1; no firm D call. This CDR3 has 14 residues. Germline V gene data show CDR1 as MGHDK and CDR2 as SYGVNS. Trimming stripped 4 bases from V and 7 bases from J, with 11 bases between. CDR3 region: CASSGRVANSPLHF. The CDR3 DNA reads TGTGCCAGCAGTGGAAGAGTAGCAAATTCACCCCTCCACTTT.

The rearrangement uses TRBV4-3 and TRBJ2-3, with 15 bases aligning to TRBD2. This CDR3 spans 16 amino acids. Germline CDR1 reads LGHNA; CDR2 reads YSLEER. Trimming took 5 bases from V and 6 from J; bases not matched to a gene: 6. The CDR3 nucleotides read TGCGCCAGCAGCACTGGGACTAGCGGGAGGACTGATACGCAGTATTTT. Protein sequence: CASSTGTSGRTDTQYF.